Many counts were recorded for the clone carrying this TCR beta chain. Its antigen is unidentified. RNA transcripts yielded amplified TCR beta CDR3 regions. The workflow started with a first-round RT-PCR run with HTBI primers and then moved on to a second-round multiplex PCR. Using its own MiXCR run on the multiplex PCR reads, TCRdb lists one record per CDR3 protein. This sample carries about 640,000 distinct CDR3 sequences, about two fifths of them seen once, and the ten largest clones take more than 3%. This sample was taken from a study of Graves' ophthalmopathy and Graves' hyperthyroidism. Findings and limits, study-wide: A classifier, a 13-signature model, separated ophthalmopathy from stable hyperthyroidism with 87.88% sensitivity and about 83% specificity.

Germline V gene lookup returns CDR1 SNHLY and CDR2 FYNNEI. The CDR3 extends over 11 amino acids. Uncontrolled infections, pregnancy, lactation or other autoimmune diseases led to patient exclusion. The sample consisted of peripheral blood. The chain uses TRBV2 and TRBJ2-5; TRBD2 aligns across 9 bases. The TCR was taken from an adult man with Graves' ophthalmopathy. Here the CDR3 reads CVAGGKETQYF. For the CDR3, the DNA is TGTGTGGCGGGAGGGAAAGAGACCCAGTACTTC.